The 12 T cell receptor beta chains listed next were all sequenced from one sample in a study of OX40 agonist ivuxolimab in advanced cancers. The method was immunoSEQ multiplex PCR; TCRdb's version includes in-frame clones alone and lacks a portion of them. Of around 100,000 clones listed, roughly 95% are singletons. The source was CD4+ or CD8+ T cells sorted from blood, collected in a trial of the OX40 agonist ivuxolimab. The receptors derive from an adult with an advanced solid tumor such as melanoma, head and neck, liver or kidney cancer.

This CDR3 reads CASSPWDTAGHEQYF. CDR3 bases: TGTGCCAGCAGTCCCTGGGACACGGCGGGCCACGAGCAGTACTTC. The chain links TRBV27 to TRBJ2-7; tentatively, D is TRBD1 (6 bases). This CDR3 spans 15 amino acids. Trimming shortened V by 5 bases and J by 5 bases, and 19 bases separated the two germline ends. Germline assignment: CDR1 MNHEY and CDR2 SMNVEV (reference sequence).

In nucleotides, the CDR3 is TGCGCCAGCAATATGTGGCGCCTCACAGATACGCAGTATTTT. Its translation: CASNMWRLTDTQYF. V usage is TRBV10-1 and J usage is TRBJ2-3; D gene uncertain. V shed 7 bases and J shed 2 bases, with 13 bases lying between them. The CDR3 runs 14 residues. Germline V gene data show CDR1 as WNHNN and CDR2 as SYGVQD (reference sequence).

This chain connects TRBV19 to TRBJ2-6, with D uncertain. CDR1 is LNHDA, CDR2 SQIVND, per germline (reference sequence). V was shortened by 1 base and J by 0 bases, with 7 bases between the two germline ends. The CDR3 extends over 16 amino acids. The CDR3 bases are TGTGCCAGTAGTATAGCCTTGAACTCTGGGGCCAACGTCCTGACTTTC. Amino acid sequence: CASSIALNSGANVLTF.

The J gene is TRBJ1-2, the V gene TRBV4-3, with D uncertain. The CDR3 runs to 15 residues. V lost 0 bases to trimming and J lost 4 bases, with 12 bases between them. Germline V gene data show CDR1 as LGHNA and CDR2 as YSLEER. CDR3 DNA: TGCGCCAGCAGCCAAGATCAAATAGGAGTCTATGGCTACACCTTC. The encoded protein is CASSQDQIGVYGYTF.

In this sample, this clone turned up once. The gene calls are TRBV7-8 and TRBJ2-1; D assignment may be TRBD1 or TRBD2 (5 bases each). In germline, CDR1 is SGHVS, CDR2 FQNEAQ. V was cut by 5 bases and J by 8 bases, with 16 bases left in between. This CDR3 spans 14 amino acids. This CDR3 reads CASSPMGRGDEQFF. The CDR3 bases are TGTGCCAGCAGCCCCATGGGGAGAGGGGATGAGCAGTTCTTC.

The V gene is TRBV7-6, the J gene TRBJ2-5, with D possibly matching TRBD1 (6 bases). The V end was cut by 3 bases, the J end by 7 bases, with 15 bases between. CDR3 length: 14 amino acids. Germline CDR1 is SGHVS and CDR2 is FNYEAQ. CDR3 DNA: TGTGCCAGCAGCTTCTCCGGGACACGCGGGACCCAGTACTTC. This gives the protein CASSFSGTRGTQYF.

This sequence joins TRBV7-9 and TRBJ2-1, with 7 bases aligning to TRBD2. This CDR3 is built from 14 residues. The J segment lost 6 bases and the V segment lost 3 bases, leaving 5 bases of the junction unmatched. CDR1 is SEHNR and CDR2 is FQNEAQ in the germline V gene (reference sequence). This CDR3 reads CASSLREMRNEQFF. As DNA, the CDR3 is TGTGCCAGCAGCTTGCGGGAGATGCGCAATGAGCAGTTCTTC.

The rearrangement links TRBV30 to TRBJ2-3; D remains unclear. This CDR3 is built from 12 residues. Trimming pared 3 bases from V and 1 base from J, leaving 5 bases between. Germline V gene lookup returns CDR1 GTSNPN and CDR2 SVGIG (reference sequence). In DNA form, the CDR3 reads TGTGCCTGGAGCCAGCGCACAGATACGCAGTATTTT. Its protein is CAWSQRTDTQYF.

This chain's CDR3 is CASSSRAGGLETQYF. DNA for the CDR3: TGTGCCAGCAGCTCTAGAGCGGGGGGTTTAGAGACCCAGTACTTC. The chain joins TRBV5-4 to TRBJ2-5, with 9 bases lining up with TRBD2. Losses at the gene ends were 3 bases for V and 4 bases for J; bases not matched to a gene: 7. The CDR3 runs 15 residues. Germline lookup yields CDR1 SGHNT and CDR2 YYREEE (reference sequence).

This clone was recorded only once. The CDR3 reads CASSYNSGGETQYF. The CDR3, as DNA: TGTGCCAGCAGTTACAATAGCGGGGGAGAGACCCAGTACTTC. This chain connects TRBV6-5 to TRBJ2-5, with 9 bases matching TRBD2. V was clipped by 2 bases and J by 4 bases; unmatched bases: 2. The CDR3 contains 14 residues. The germline V gene has CDR1 MNHEY and CDR2 SVGAGI.

This sequence joins TRBV5-4 and TRBJ1-5, with D perhaps TRBD1 (5 bases). Trimming removed 0 bases from V and 7 bases from J, with 17 bases in between. The CDR3 loop spans 16 amino acids. Germline V gene sequence: CDR1 SGHNT, CDR2 YYREEE (reference sequence). The DNA of the CDR3 is TGTGCCAGCAGCTTGGCCCCGGCAGGGCAAGGCCAGCCCCAGCATTTT. Residues: CASSLAPAGQGQPQHF.

The J gene is TRBJ2-7, the V gene TRBV7-9; D uncertain. Germline lookup yields CDR1 SEHNR and CDR2 FQNEAQ (reference sequence). V lost 1 base to trimming and J lost 5 bases, with 6 bases between them. The CDR3 spans 12 residues. For the CDR3, the DNA is TGTGCCAGCAGCTTAGAGGGAAACGAGCAGTACTTC. This gives the protein CASSLEGNEQYF.